This TCR beta chain comes out of a study of blood T cells in healthy people across ages. Regarding the study as a whole: When set beside aged donors, long-lived donors presented more naive CD4+ cells and higher diversity. With age, beta diversity per million T cells declined roughly linearly, significantly by 40.

Through a sample-barcoded 5' primer and a J-beta primer mix, a second PCR was run for about 6 to 11 cycles. MiXCR was run by TCRdb on the 5' RACE reads, yielding one entry per CDR3 protein. The table records some 1,000,000 distinct CDR3 sequences, about 23% of them present only once. Turning to this clonotype: No antigen is known for it.

Trimming pared 6 bases from V and 0 bases from J, leaving 14 bases between. From germline, CDR1 is MDHEN and CDR2 SYDVKM. The CDR3 has 16 residues. Healthy Caucasian individuals from Russia aged about 6 to 100 served as donors. This sample was also put to use in a study of T cells of mothers and their children. According to that study: Across the analysis, no persistent microchimeric T cell clones were detected.

Material: blood. The origin of this receptor is a girl aged 2 to 9 in good health. The genes are TRBV28 and TRBJ2-2; tentative D call: TRBD2 (5 bases). In DNA form, the CDR3 reads TGTGCCAGCAGCTTACCGGGATTATCGAACACCGGGGAGCTGTTTTTT. Translated, it gives CASSLPGLSNTGELFF.